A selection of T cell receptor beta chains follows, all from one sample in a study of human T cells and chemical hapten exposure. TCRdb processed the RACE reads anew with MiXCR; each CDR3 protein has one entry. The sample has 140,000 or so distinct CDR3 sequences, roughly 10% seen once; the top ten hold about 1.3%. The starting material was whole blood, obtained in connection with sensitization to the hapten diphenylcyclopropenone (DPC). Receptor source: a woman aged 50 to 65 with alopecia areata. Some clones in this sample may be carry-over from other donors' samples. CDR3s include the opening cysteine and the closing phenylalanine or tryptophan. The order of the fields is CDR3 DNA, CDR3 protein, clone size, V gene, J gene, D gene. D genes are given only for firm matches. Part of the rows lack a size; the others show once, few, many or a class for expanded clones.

CDR3 DNA: TGCAGCGTTGAAGATCGGGCCAGGGTAGGGCAGTTCTTC; CDR3 protein: CSVEDRARVGQFF; clone size: many; V gene: TRBV29-1; J gene: TRBJ2-1; D gene: -
CDR3 DNA: TGCGCCAGCAGCCAGGGGCCCGGCACAGATACGCAGTATTTT; CDR3 protein: CASSQGPGTDTQYF; clone size: many; V gene: TRBV4-3; J gene: TRBJ2-3; D gene: -
CDR3 DNA: TGCAGTGCTTCCTGGACTAGTCCAGTAAATGAGCAGTTCTTC; CDR3 protein: CSASWTSPVNEQFF; clone size: -; V gene: TRBV20-1; J gene: TRBJ2-1; D gene: TRBD2
CDR3 DNA: TGTGCCAGCAGGCGGGATAGTGGAACAGATACGCAGTATTTT; CDR3 protein: CASRRDSGTDTQYF; clone size: few; V gene: TRBV6-5; J gene: TRBJ2-3; D gene: -
CDR3 DNA: TGTGCCAGCAGCTTAACGTGGGCGGGAGGTGACAATGAGCAGTTCTTC; CDR3 protein: CASSLTWAGGDNEQFF; clone size: few; V gene: TRBV7-3; J gene: TRBJ2-1; D gene: TRBD2
CDR3 DNA: TGTGCCAGCAGAATCTTACACGATAGCAATCAGCCCCAGCATTTT; CDR3 protein: CASRILHDSNQPQHF; clone size: -; V gene: TRBV6-1; J gene: TRBJ1-5; D gene: -
CDR3 DNA: TGTGCCAGCAGCTTGTTCGAGCGCTGGGCTGGGACAGATACGCAGTATTTT; CDR3 protein: CASSLFERWAGTDTQYF; clone size: many; V gene: TRBV5-4; J gene: TRBJ2-3; D gene: -
CDR3 DNA: TGTGCCAGCAGCTTGGGGTGGGCAGGGGGCCAGCAGACCCAGTACTTC; CDR3 protein: CASSLGWAGGQQTQYF; clone size: few; V gene: TRBV7-2; J gene: TRBJ2-5; D gene: TRBD1
CDR3 DNA: TGTGCCAGCAGTTACCGAGGACAATCCTACGAGCAGTACTTC; CDR3 protein: CASSYRGQSYEQYF; clone size: few; V gene: TRBV7-8; J gene: TRBJ2-7; D gene: -
CDR3 DNA: TGTGCCAGCTCACCCGCCGGCGGGGGCTACGAGCAGTACTTC; CDR3 protein: CASSPAGGGYEQYF; clone size: -; V gene: TRBV18; J gene: TRBJ2-7; D gene: TRBD2
CDR3 DNA: TGTGCCAGCAGCCAAGTAAAGGGTACCGGGGAGCTGTTTTTT; CDR3 protein: CASSQVKGTGELFF; clone size: -; V gene: TRBV3-2; J gene: TRBJ2-2; D gene: -
CDR3 DNA: TGTGCCAGCTCACCACCGAGCTCATCCTACGAGCAGTACTTC; CDR3 protein: CASSPPSSSYEQYF; clone size: few; V gene: TRBV18; J gene: TRBJ2-7; D gene: -
CDR3 DNA: TGTGCTAGCACCCCGTTATCAGGCAGTGGAGGTGGCTACACCTTC; CDR3 protein: CASTPLSGSGGGYTF; clone size: -; V gene: TRBV7-7; J gene: TRBJ1-2; D gene: -
CDR3 DNA: TGTGCCAGCAGAACGACCCAAGAGACCCAGTACTTC; CDR3 protein: CASRTTQETQYF; clone size: -; V gene: TRBV7-9; J gene: TRBJ2-5; D gene: -
CDR3 DNA: TGTGCCAGCAGTCTCCGTCGCGGCACTGAAGCTTTCTTT; CDR3 protein: CASSLRRGTEAFF; clone size: many; V gene: TRBV28; J gene: TRBJ1-1; D gene: -
CDR3 DNA: TGTGCCAGCAGCCCAAGACAGGGGAAATACAATGAGCAGTTCTTC; CDR3 protein: CASSPRQGKYNEQFF; clone size: -; V gene: TRBV7-9; J gene: TRBJ2-1; D gene: TRBD1
CDR3 DNA: TGTGCCAGCAGCTTAGTGACAGGGGGCAGGAATGAGCAGTTCTTC; CDR3 protein: CASSLVTGGRNEQFF; clone size: -; V gene: TRBV11-2; J gene: TRBJ2-1; D gene: TRBD1
CDR3 DNA: TGTGCCAGCAGGTGGGACAGGGGGGAAAGCAATCAGCCCCAGCATTTT; CDR3 protein: CASRWDRGESNQPQHF; clone size: many; V gene: TRBV28; J gene: TRBJ1-5; D gene: TRBD1
CDR3 DNA: TGTGCCAGCAGTGTTACGGTGAACACTGAAGCTTTCTTT; CDR3 protein: CASSVTVNTEAFF; clone size: many; V gene: TRBV2; J gene: TRBJ1-1; D gene: -
CDR3 DNA: TGCGCCAGCAGCTTGGGAGTACAGCTTGAGCAGTTCTTC; CDR3 protein: CASSLGVQLEQFF; clone size: few; V gene: TRBV5-1; J gene: TRBJ2-1; D gene: -
CDR3 DNA: TGTGCCAGCAGCTCACCCCCCGACACAGGTATGAATCAGCCCCAGCATTTT; CDR3 protein: CASSSPPDTGMNQPQHF; clone size: few; V gene: TRBV7-3; J gene: TRBJ1-5; D gene: -
CDR3 DNA: TGTGCCAGCAGCCTACTCCTGGCGGGAGCAGATACGCAGTATTTT; CDR3 protein: CASSLLLAGADTQYF; clone size: many; V gene: TRBV7-2; J gene: TRBJ2-3; D gene: TRBD2
CDR3 DNA: TGTGCCAGCAGCGTCGCTAGCGGAAACCCTGGCGAGCAGTACTTC; CDR3 protein: CASSVASGNPGEQYF; clone size: -; V gene: TRBV9; J gene: TRBJ2-7; D gene: TRBD2
CDR3 DNA: TGTGCCACCAGCAGAGATCGGGCGCCGGCCGGGGAGCTGTTTTTT; CDR3 protein: CATSRDRAPAGELFF; clone size: many; V gene: TRBV15; J gene: TRBJ2-2; D gene: -
CDR3 DNA: TGCAGCGTTGAGGAAATTCGAGGGGAGACCCAGTACTTC; CDR3 protein: CSVEEIRGETQYF; clone size: -; V gene: TRBV29-1; J gene: TRBJ2-5; D gene: -
CDR3 DNA: TGTGCCAGCAGTGGTGTCCCTTGGACAGTAGAAGGGCGAGAGACCCAGTACTTC; CDR3 protein: CASSGVPWTVEGRETQYF; clone size: many; V gene: TRBV6-5; J gene: TRBJ2-5; D gene: -
CDR3 DNA: TGTGCCAGCAGTTCCTTCCGCGGGGACTCCTACGAGCAGTACTTC; CDR3 protein: CASSSFRGDSYEQYF; clone size: -; V gene: TRBV12-3/TRBV12-4; J gene: TRBJ2-7; D gene: -
CDR3 DNA: TGTGCCAGCAGCTTGCGGAGACAGACTAACACTGAAGCTTTCTTT; CDR3 protein: CASSLRRQTNTEAFF; clone size: -; V gene: TRBV5-5; J gene: TRBJ1-1; D gene: -
CDR3 DNA: TGTGCCAGCAGCTTTAGCGGGAGTGACGAGACCCAGTACTTC; CDR3 protein: CASSFSGSDETQYF; clone size: -; V gene: TRBV11-2; J gene: TRBJ2-5; D gene: TRBD2
CDR3 DNA: TGCGCCAGCAGCCGAGATACCTACGAGCAGTACTTC; CDR3 protein: CASSRDTYEQYF; clone size: many; V gene: TRBV5-1; J gene: TRBJ2-7; D gene: -
CDR3 DNA: TGTGCCAGTAGTATTCGGACTAGCGGAGTCACAGATACGCAGTATTTT; CDR3 protein: CASSIRTSGVTDTQYF; clone size: -; V gene: TRBV19; J gene: TRBJ2-3; D gene: TRBD2
CDR3 DNA: TGTGCCAGCAGGAAAAAGCGGGACGTTGAAGCTTTCTTT; CDR3 protein: CASRKKRDVEAFF; clone size: many; V gene: TRBV7-9; J gene: TRBJ1-1; D gene: -
CDR3 DNA: TGTGCCAGCAGCTCGTTCGGGACAGATAGTGACATTCAGTACTTC; CDR3 protein: CASSSFGTDSDIQYF; clone size: many; V gene: TRBV11-2; J gene: TRBJ2-4; D gene: TRBD1
CDR3 DNA: TGTGCCAGCAGTTCCATGACAGGGTACGAGCAGTACTTC; CDR3 protein: CASSSMTGYEQYF; clone size: -; V gene: TRBV6-6; J gene: TRBJ2-7; D gene: TRBD1
CDR3 DNA: TGTGCCAGCAGCGTAGGACCCACCGGGGAGCTGTTTTTT; CDR3 protein: CASSVGPTGELFF; clone size: many; V gene: TRBV11-2; J gene: TRBJ2-2; D gene: -
CDR3 DNA: TGTGCCAGCAGTCGACCGGGACTAGAGGTCTACGAGCAGTACTTC; CDR3 protein: CASSRPGLEVYEQYF; clone size: many; V gene: TRBV28; J gene: TRBJ2-7; D gene: TRBD2